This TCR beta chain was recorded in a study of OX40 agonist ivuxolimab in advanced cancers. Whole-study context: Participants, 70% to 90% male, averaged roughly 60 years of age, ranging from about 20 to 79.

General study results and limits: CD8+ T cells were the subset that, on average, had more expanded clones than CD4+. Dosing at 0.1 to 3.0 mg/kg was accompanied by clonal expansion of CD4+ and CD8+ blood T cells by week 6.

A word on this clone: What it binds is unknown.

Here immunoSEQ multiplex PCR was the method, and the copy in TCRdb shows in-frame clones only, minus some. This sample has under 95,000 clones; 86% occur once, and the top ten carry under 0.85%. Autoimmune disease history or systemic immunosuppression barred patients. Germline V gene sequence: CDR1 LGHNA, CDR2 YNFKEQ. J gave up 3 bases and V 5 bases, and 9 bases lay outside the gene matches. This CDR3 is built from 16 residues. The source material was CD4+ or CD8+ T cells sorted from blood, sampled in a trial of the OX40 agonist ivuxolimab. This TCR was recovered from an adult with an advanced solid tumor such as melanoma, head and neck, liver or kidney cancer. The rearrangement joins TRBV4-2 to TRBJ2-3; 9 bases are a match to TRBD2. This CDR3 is CASSERLAEATDTQYF. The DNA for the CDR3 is TGTGCCAGCAGCGAAAGACTAGCGGAGGCAACAGATACGCAGTATTTT.